This T cell receptor (beta chain) is from a study of T cell changes during pregnancy in multiple sclerosis. Clones were sequenced by immunoSEQ multiplex PCR, and TCRdb holds only the in-frame ones, with some missing. Here the sample spans around 75,000 clones, around nine tenths being singletons. Germline assignment: CDR1 MNHNS and CDR2 SASEGT. The CDR3 spans 15 residues. Trimming removed 0 bases from V and 6 bases from J, with 15 bases in between. Source: CD4+ T cells from peripheral blood mononuclear cells, taken in the third trimester of pregnancy. The genes are TRBV6-1 and TRBJ2-7; D possibly corresponds to TRBD1 (6 bases). This sequence was found in a female donor in good health, enrolled as a control in a pregnancy study. DNA for the CDR3: TGTGCCAGCAGTGAAGCGTCGGGCAGGGGTGGCGAGCAGTACTTC. It specifies CASSEASGRGGEQYF.